This TCR beta chain stems from a study of blood T cell repertoires in COVID-19. Whole-study context: Some COVID-19 samples were acute and others convalescent; all came from the United States, Italy and Spain.

Per the original data handling: Nucleated cell counts were estimated from reference gene primer amplification. The protocol was immunoSEQ multiplex PCR, while the TCRdb copy is restricted to in-frame clones and leaves out a portion. V and J calls and clone size come straight from that table; D and trimming were deduced from the DNA. This table holds tens of thousands of clones, 87% found once. The sample was peripheral blood. The source is a woman aged 50 to 65 with active or convalescent COVID-19.

CDR3 amino acids: CASSLALGGANNEQFF. CDR3 nucleotides: TGTGCCAGCAGCTTGGCTCTCGGAGGTGCGAACAATGAGCAGTTCTTC. The chain couples TRBV5-6 to TRBJ2-1; D might be TRBD2 (5 bases). Germline V gene lookup returns CDR1 SGHDT and CDR2 YYEEEE. The V gene lost 0 bases and the J gene lost 5 bases, with 15 bases spanning the gap. The CDR3 consists of 16 residues.